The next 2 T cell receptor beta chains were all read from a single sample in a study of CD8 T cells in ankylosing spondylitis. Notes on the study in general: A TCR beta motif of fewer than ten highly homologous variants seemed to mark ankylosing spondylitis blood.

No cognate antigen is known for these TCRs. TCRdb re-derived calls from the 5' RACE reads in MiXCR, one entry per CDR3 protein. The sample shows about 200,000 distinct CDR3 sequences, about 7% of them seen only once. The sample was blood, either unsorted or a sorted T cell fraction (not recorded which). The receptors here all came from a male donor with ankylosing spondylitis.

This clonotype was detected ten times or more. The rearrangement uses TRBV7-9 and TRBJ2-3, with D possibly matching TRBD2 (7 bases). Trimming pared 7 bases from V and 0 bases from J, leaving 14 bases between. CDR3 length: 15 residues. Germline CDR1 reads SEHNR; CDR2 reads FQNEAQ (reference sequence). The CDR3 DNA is TGTGCCAGCAAGGGGGAGGGTTCTAGCACAGATACGCAGTATTTT. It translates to CASKGEGSSTDTQYF.

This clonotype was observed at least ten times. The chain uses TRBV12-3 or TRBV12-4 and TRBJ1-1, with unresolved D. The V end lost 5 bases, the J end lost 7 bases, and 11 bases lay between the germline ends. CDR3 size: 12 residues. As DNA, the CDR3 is TGTGCCAGCAGTCCTCTAGGAGGTGAAGCTTTCTTT. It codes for CASSPLGGEAFF.